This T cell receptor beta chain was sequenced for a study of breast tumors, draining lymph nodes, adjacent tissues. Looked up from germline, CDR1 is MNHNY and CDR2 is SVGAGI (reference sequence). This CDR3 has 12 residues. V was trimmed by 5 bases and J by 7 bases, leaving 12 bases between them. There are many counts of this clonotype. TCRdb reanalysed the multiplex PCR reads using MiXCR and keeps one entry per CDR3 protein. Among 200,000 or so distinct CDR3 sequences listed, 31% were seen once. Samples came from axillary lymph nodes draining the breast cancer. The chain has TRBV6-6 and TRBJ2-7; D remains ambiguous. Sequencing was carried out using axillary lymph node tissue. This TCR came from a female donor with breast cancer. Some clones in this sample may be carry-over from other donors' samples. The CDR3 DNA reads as TGTGCCAGCAGTCCGGGCCTCCAGGAGCAGTACTTC. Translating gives CASSPGLQEQYF.